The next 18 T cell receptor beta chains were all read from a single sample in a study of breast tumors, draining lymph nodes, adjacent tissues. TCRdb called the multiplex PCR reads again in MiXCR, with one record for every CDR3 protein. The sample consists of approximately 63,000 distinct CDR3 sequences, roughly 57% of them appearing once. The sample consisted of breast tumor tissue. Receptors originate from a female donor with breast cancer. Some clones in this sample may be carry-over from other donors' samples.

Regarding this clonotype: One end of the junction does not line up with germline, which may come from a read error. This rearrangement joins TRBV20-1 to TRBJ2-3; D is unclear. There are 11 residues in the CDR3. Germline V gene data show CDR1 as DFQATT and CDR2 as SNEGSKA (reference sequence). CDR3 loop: CSARPADTQSF. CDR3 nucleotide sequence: TGCAGTGCTAGACCGGCAGATACGCAGTCTTTT.

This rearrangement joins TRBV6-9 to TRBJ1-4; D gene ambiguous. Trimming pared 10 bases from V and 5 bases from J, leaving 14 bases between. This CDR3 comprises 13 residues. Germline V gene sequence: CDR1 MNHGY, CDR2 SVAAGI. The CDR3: CATLPGANEKLFF. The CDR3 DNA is TGTGCCACGCTCCCGGGTGCAAATGAAAAACTGTTTTTT.

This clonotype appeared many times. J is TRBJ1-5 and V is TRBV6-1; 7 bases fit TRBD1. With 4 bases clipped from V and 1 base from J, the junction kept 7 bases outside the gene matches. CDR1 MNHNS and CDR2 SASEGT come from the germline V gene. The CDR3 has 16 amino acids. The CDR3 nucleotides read TGTGCCAGCAGTGCCCCACAGGGGCACAGCAATCAGCCCCAGCATTTT. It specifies CASSAPQGHSNQPQHF.

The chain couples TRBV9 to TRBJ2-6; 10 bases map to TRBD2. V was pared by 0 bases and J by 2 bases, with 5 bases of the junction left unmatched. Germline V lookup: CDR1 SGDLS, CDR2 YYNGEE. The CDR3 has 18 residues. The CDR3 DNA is TGTGCCAGCAGCGTAGGGGGAGCGGGGGGGCCTGGGGCCAACGTCCTGACTTTC. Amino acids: CASSVGGAGGPGANVLTF.

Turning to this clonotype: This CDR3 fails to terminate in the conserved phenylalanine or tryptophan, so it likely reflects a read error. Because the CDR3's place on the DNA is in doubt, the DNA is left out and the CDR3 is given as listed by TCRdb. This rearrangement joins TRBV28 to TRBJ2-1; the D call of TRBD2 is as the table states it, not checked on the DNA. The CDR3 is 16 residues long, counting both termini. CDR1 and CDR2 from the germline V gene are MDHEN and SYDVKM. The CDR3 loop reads CASSAMGDSAYNEQSL.

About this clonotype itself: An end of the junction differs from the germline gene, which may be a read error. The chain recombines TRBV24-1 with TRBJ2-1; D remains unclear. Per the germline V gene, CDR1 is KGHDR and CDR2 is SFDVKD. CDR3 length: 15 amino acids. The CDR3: CVTSGTMGLYNEQFF. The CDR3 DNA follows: TGTGTCACCAGTGGCACAATGGGTTTATACAATGAGCAGTTCTTC.

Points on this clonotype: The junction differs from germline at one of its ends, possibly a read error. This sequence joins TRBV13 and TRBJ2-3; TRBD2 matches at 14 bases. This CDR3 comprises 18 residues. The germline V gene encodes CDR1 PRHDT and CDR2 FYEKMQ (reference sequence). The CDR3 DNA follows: TGCGCCAGCAGCCGGGGACTAGCGGGGGCAGGGAGCACAGATACGCAGTATTTT. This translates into CASSRGLAGAGSTDTQYF.

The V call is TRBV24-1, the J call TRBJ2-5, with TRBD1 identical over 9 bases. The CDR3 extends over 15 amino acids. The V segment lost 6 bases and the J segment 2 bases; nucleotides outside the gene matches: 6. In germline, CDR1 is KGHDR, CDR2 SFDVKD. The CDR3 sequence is CATSTGTGLQETQYF. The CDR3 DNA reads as TGTGCCACCAGTACCGGGACAGGGTTACAAGAGACCCAGTACTTC.

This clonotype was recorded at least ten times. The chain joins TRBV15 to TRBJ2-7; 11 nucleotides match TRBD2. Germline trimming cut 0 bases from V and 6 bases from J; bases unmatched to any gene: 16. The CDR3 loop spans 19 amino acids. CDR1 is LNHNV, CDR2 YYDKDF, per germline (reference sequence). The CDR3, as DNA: TGTGCCACCAGCAGAGATCGGCTAGCGGGAGGCCGAATCCTGGCCGAGCAGTACTTC. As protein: CATSRDRLAGGRILAEQYF.

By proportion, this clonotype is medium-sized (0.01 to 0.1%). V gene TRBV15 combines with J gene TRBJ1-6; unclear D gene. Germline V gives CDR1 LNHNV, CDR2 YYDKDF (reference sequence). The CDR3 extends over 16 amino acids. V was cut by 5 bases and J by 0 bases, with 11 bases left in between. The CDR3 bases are TGTGCCACCAGCGGCGGGTATAGCTCCTATAATTCACCCCTCCACTTT. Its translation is CATSGGYSSYNSPLHF.

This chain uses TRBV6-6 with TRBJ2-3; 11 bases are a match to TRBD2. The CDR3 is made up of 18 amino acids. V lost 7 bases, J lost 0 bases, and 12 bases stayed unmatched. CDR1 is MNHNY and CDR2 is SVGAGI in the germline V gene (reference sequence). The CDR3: CASIRLAGPSSSTDTQYF. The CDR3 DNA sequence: TGTGCCAGCATCCGACTAGCGGGACCCTCTTCAAGCACAGATACGCAGTATTTT.

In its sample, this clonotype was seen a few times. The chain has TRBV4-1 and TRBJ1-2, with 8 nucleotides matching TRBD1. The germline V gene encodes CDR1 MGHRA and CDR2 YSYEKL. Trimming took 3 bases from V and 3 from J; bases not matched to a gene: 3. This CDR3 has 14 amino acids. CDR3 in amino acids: CASSHETGDYGYTF. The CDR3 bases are TGCGCCAGCAGCCACGAGACAGGGGACTATGGCTACACCTTC.

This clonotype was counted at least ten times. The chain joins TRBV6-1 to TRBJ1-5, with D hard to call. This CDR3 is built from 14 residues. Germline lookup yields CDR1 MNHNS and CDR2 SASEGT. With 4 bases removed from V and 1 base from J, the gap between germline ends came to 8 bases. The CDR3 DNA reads TGTGCCAGCAGTGTGCCGGCGAGCAATCAGCCCCAGCATTTT. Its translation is CASSVPASNQPQHF.

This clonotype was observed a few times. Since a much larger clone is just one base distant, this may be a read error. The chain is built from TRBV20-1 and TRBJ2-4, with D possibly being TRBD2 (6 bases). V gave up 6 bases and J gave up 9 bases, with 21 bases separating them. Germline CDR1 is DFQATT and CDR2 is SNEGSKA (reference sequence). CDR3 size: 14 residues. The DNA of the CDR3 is TGCAGTGCCCGACTTGGCGGGGCTTCTACCATTCAGTACTTC. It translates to CSARLGGASTIQYF.

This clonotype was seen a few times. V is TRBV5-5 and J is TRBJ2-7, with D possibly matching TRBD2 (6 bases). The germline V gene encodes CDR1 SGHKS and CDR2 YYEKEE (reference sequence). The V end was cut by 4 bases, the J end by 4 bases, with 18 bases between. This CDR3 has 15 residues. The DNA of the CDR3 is TGTGCCAGCAGCCCAGCTTCTAGCGTCGGGTACGAGCAGTACTTC. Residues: CASSPASSVGYEQYF.

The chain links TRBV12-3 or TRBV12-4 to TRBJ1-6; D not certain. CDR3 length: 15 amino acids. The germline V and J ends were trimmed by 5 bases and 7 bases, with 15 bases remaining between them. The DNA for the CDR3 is TGTGCCAGCAGTCCCTGGTTAGGGTACAATTCACCCCTCCACTTT. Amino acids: CASSPWLGYNSPLHF.

The CDR3 coding sequence is TGTGCCAGCACTGGACAGGTCGAGCAGTACTTC. It yields the protein CASTGQVEQYF. The chain carries TRBV6-1 and TRBJ2-7; 7 bases map to TRBD1. The CDR3 covers 11 residues. V was clipped by 7 bases and J by 6 bases; unmatched bases: 3. Germline V CDR1 and CDR2: MNHNS, SASEGT.

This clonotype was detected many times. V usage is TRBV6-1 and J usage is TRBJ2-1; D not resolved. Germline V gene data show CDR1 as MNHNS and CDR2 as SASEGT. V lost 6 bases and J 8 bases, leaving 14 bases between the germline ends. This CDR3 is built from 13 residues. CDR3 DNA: TGTGCCAGCAGAAAAACCCCCAGTTATGAGCAGTTCTTC. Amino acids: CASRKTPSYEQFF.